The rows below give T cell receptor beta chains drawn from one sample of a study of T cell responses to AZD1222 COVID-19 vaccine. Only in-frame clones appear in the TCRdb table, and some are missing; sequencing was by immunoSEQ multiplex PCR. The data contain 100,000 to 120,000 clones, around 90% of them singletons. Sample: peripheral blood, taken on day 0 of AZD1222 vaccination. These receptors originate from an adult in good health. CDR3s include the opening cysteine and the closing phenylalanine or tryptophan. A D gene is named only where the DNA matches it firmly. Only some rows state a clone size, as once, few, many or a class for expanded clones.

J gene | CDR3 length | V gene | clone size | D gene | CDR3 protein | CDR3 DNA
TRBJ2-1 | 16 | TRBV19 | - | TRBD2 | CASSNLAERPGDEQFF | TGTGCCAGTAGTAATCTAGCGGAACGGCCTGGGGATGAGCAGTTCTTC
TRBJ1-6 | 15 | TRBV3-1/TRBV3-2 | once | - | CASSQGAGEHSPLHF | TGTGCCAGCAGCCAAGGGGCAGGGGAGCATTCACCCCTCCACTTT
TRBJ1-4 | 17 | TRBV19 | - | - | CASSIAPTGGGNEKLFF | TGTGCCAGTAGTATAGCCCCGACTGGGGGCGGCAATGAAAAACTGTTTTTT
TRBJ1-5 | 16 | TRBV16 | - | TRBD1 | CASSPYRGNSNQPQHF | TGTGCCAGCAGCCCATACAGGGGCAATAGCAATCAGCCCCAGCATTTT
TRBJ2-7 | 13 | TRBV6-4 | - | - | CASSFRGTYEQYF | TGTGCCAGCAGTTTTAGGGGAACCTACGAGCAGTACTTC
TRBJ1-5 | 12 | TRBV5-6 | - | - | CASSLSNQPQHF | TGTGCCAGCAGCCTTAGCAATCAGCCCCAGCATTTT
TRBJ2-1 | 15 | TRBV18 | - | - | CASSLSWDAYNEQFF | TGTGCCAGCTCACTCTCTTGGGACGCCTACAATGAGCAGTTCTTC
TRBJ2-2 | 16 | TRBV19 | - | TRBD2 | CASSIGLAVNTGELFF | TGTGCCAGTAGTATAGGCCTAGCGGTGAACACCGGGGAGCTGTTTTTT
TRBJ2-1 | 14 | TRBV2 | - | - | CASGGGTVYNEQFF | TGTGCCAGCGGTGGGGGGACGGTCTACAATGAGCAGTTCTTC
TRBJ1-1 | 15 | TRBV18 | - | - | CASSPPSRANTEAFF | TGTGCCAGCTCGCCACCCTCCCGGGCAAACACTGAAGCTTTCTTT
TRBJ2-3 | 14 | TRBV9 | - | - | CASSRSGFTDTQYF | TGTGCCAGCAGTCGTAGTGGATTCACAGATACGCAGTATTTT
TRBJ1-2 | 17 | TRBV29-1 | - | - | CSVEDRRDGQGYYGYTF | TGCAGCGTTGAAGATCGGCGGGATGGCCAGGGCTATTATGGCTACACCTTC
TRBJ1-5 | 14 | TRBV28 | - | - | CASSPSQGSQPQHF | TGTGCCAGCAGTCCGTCACAGGGCTCGCAGCCCCAGCATTTT
TRBJ2-7 | 15 | TRBV28 | - | - | CASRSGSGLFYEQYF | TGTGCCAGCAGGTCCGGGTCAGGCTTATTCTACGAGCAGTACTTC
TRBJ2-3 | 17 | TRBV5-1 | - | TRBD2 | CASSWGASGRAADTQYF | TGCGCCAGCAGCTGGGGGGCTAGCGGGAGGGCAGCAGATACGCAGTATTTT
TRBJ1-4 | 14 | TRBV5-1 | - | - | CASNRDGSNEKLFF | TGCGCCAGCAACAGGGACGGTAGTAATGAAAAACTGTTTTTT
TRBJ1-4 | 16 | TRBV5-4 | - | - | CASSPTGTAANEKLFF | TGTGCCAGCAGCCCCACAGGGACGGCCGCTAATGAAAAACTGTTTTTT
TRBJ2-5 | 16 | TRBV2 | - | TRBD2 | CASRSQSGRAGETQYF | TGTGCCAGCAGATCTCAGAGCGGGAGGGCCGGGGAGACCCAGTACTTC
TRBJ1-1 | 15 | TRBV3-1/TRBV3-2 | - | TRBD1 | CASSQDPGQGNQAFF | TGTGCCAGCAGCCAAGACCCCGGACAGGGGAATCAAGCTTTCTTT
TRBJ1-3 | 20 | TRBV18 | - | TRBD1 | CASSPETQGALWESGNTIYF | TGTGCCAGCTCACCAGAGACACAGGGGGCTTTATGGGAATCTGGAAACACCATATATTTT
TRBJ1-6 | 12 | TRBV5-6 | - | - | CASSLEQSPLHF | TGTGCCAGCAGCTTGGAACAATCACCCCTCCACTTT
TRBJ1-6 | 12 | TRBV2 | - | TRBD1 | CASGTVNSPLHF | TGTGCCAGCGGGACAGTTAATTCACCCCTCCACTTT
TRBJ2-7 | 15 | TRBV30 | - | - | CAWSVRGLLGYEQYF | TGTGCCTGGAGTGTAAGGGGTTTGTTAGGTTACGAGCAGTACTTC
TRBJ1-1 | 13 | TRBV29-1 | - | - | CSVGGGLNTEAFF | TGCAGCGTTGGAGGGGGACTGAACACTGAAGCTTTCTTT
TRBJ2-2 | 15 | TRBV7-2 | - | - | CATRPIGQNTGELFF | TGTGCCACCCGCCCCATCGGACAGAACACCGGGGAGCTGTTTTTT
TRBJ2-7 | 14 | TRBV19 | - | TRBD1 | CASRPGQPPYEQYF | TGTGCCAGTAGACCGGGACAGCCCCCCTACGAGCAGTACTTC
TRBJ2-7 | 15 | TRBV5-1 | - | - | CASSFLASEAYEQYF | TGCGCCAGCAGCTTTTTAGCTAGCGAGGCCTACGAGCAGTACTTC
TRBJ2-6 | 13 | TRBV6-5 | - | - | CARADSGANVLTF | TGTGCCAGGGCGGACTCTGGGGCCAACGTCCTGACTTTC
TRBJ1-1 | 16 | TRBV5-1 | - | - | CASSDRDGRTNTEAFF | TGCGCCAGCAGTGACCGGGACGGACGTACGAACACTGAAGCTTTCTTT
TRBJ2-7 | 13 | TRBV18 | - | TRBD1 | CASSRTGLYEQYF | TGTGCCAGCTCACGGACAGGGTTATACGAGCAGTACTTC
TRBJ1-5 | 13 | TRBV19 | once | - | CASIGDFYQPQHF | TGTGCCAGTATAGGAGATTTTTATCAGCCCCAGCATTTT
TRBJ2-7 | 11 | TRBV3-1/TRBV3-2 | - | - | CASSQVSEQYF | TGTGCCAGCAGCCAAGTGAGCGAGCAGTACTTC
TRBJ2-5 | 16 | TRBV14 | - | TRBD2 | CASSQLAGSYQETQYF | TGTGCCAGCAGCCAACTAGCGGGATCGTACCAAGAGACCCAGTACTTC
TRBJ2-5 | 15 | TRBV28 | - | TRBD1 | CASSPPKTGLETQYF | TGTGCCAGCAGTCCGCCTAAGACAGGGTTAGAGACCCAGTACTTC
TRBJ1-1 | 12 | TRBV29-1 | - | - | CSARLVDTEAFF | TGCAGCGCCCGTCTGGTAGACACTGAAGCTTTCTTT
TRBJ2-2 | 15 | TRBV15 | - | TRBD1 | CATRRLTGGSGELFF | TGTGCCACCAGGAGATTGACAGGGGGAAGCGGGGAGCTGTTTTTT
TRBJ1-4 | 15 | TRBV25-1 | - | - | CASSGLGATNEKLFF | TGTGCCAGCAGTGGCCTGGGAGCAACTAATGAAAAACTGTTTTTT
TRBJ1-6 | 14 | TRBV19 | - | - | CASSGQLYNSPLHF | TGTGCCAGTAGCGGACAGCTCTATAATTCACCCCTCCACTTT
TRBJ1-1 | 13 | TRBV29-1 | once | - | CSVEEASGTEAFF | TGCAGCGTTGAAGAGGCCTCCGGCACTGAAGCTTTCTTT
TRBJ1-3 | 17 | TRBV3-1/TRBV3-2 | - | - | CASSQTPGGLSGNTIYF | TGTGCCAGCAGCCAAACTCCAGGTGGCCTCTCTGGAAACACCATATATTTT
TRBJ1-4 | 15 | TRBV4-2 | - | TRBD1 | CASSQETNRGEKLFF | TGTGCCAGCAGCCAAGAGACCAACAGGGGAGAAAAACTGTTTTTT
TRBJ1-5 | 14 | TRBV6-6 | - | TRBD1 | CASRPTGGDQPQHF | TGTGCCAGCAGACCCACAGGGGGGGATCAGCCCCAGCATTTT
TRBJ1-1 | 13 | TRBV3-1/TRBV3-2 | - | - | CASGGERNTEAFF | TGTGCCAGCGGGGGGGAGAGGAACACTGAAGCTTTCTTT